Presented here are 10 T cell receptor beta chains from one specimen sequenced in a study of T cells in Graves' hyperthyroidism and ophthalmopathy. Amplification of TCR beta CDR3 regions used RNA as the template. The primer set for the first-round RT-PCR of the TCR CDR3 was HTBI. MiXCR, applied by TCRdb to the multiplex PCR reads, yields one record per CDR3 protein. The profile shows about 560,000 distinct CDR3 sequences, 16% of them singletons. Material for sequencing was blood. These receptor sequences come from a woman between 18 and 29 years old with Graves' hyperthyroidism.

This chain connects TRBV4-1 to TRBJ1-1; D gene ambiguous. The CDR3 is made up of 19 amino acids. Trimming took 1 base from V and 6 from J, leaving 27 bases between them. The V gene's germline CDR1 is MGHRA and CDR2 YSYEKL. This CDR3 is CASSQVEVRFPKRAPEAFF. The CDR3 DNA reads as TGCGCCAGCAGCCAAGTAGAAGTCAGGTTTCCTAAAAGGGCCCCTGAAGCTTTCTTT.

CDR3 DNA sequence: TGTGCCAGCAGCTTATACCGGGGTCGAGGGAACACTGAAGCTTTCTTT. Amino acids: CASSLYRGRGNTEAFF. V is TRBV7-3 and J is TRBJ1-1; no firm D call. The V end lost 2 bases, the J end lost 1 base, and 14 bases lay between the germline ends. The germline V gene encodes CDR1 SGHTA and CDR2 FQGTGA. The CDR3 sequence is 16 residues long.

The gene calls are TRBV9 and TRBJ2-3; no firm D call. CDR3 length: 15 amino acids. Trimming shortened V by 0 bases and J by 0 bases, and 8 bases separated the two germline ends. Germline lookup yields CDR1 SGDLS and CDR2 YYNGEE. Here the CDR3 DNA reads TGTGCCAGCAGCGTAGTGGGGTTTAGCACAGATACGCAGTATTTT. Translating gives CASSVVGFSTDTQYF. Together with reference TRBV9 and TRBJ2-3, the CDR3 gives the full variable domain: DSGVTQTPKHLITATGQRVTLRCSPRSGDLSVYWYQQSLDQGLQFLIQYYNGEERAKGNILERFSAQQFPDLHSELNLSSLELGDSALYFCASSVVGFSTDTQYFGPGTRLTVL.

In its sample, this clonotype was seen many times. V gene TRBV18 combines with J gene TRBJ2-5; 9 bases line up with TRBD1. Germline-derived CDR1 and CDR2 are KGHSH and LQKENI. CDR3 length: 15 amino acids. J was trimmed by 0 bases and V by 1 base; bases with no gene match: 0. CDR3 sequence: CASSPRDRDQETQYF. CDR3 DNA: TGTGCCAGCTCACCACGGGACAGGGACCAAGAGACCCAGTACTTC.

This clonotype was seen a handful of times. V is TRBV11-3 and J is TRBJ2-4; D gene ambiguous. Trimming took 0 bases from V and 7 from J, leaving 4 bases between them. This CDR3 has 12 residues. The germline CDR1 and CDR2 sequences are SGHNT and YENEEA. CDR3 in DNA: TGTGCCAGCAGCTTAGATCAGAACATTCAGTACTTC. Protein sequence: CASSLDQNIQYF.

This clonotype was picked up many times. The chain links TRBV13 to TRBJ1-2; TRBD1 agrees at 12 bases. With 5 bases clipped from V and 4 bases from J, the junction kept 5 bases outside the gene matches. Per germline, CDR1 PRHDT and CDR2 FYEKMQ (reference sequence). The CDR3 sequence is 15 residues long. The CDR3 protein is CASSRDRGRGYGYTF. In nucleotides, the CDR3 is TGTGCCAGCAGCCGGGACAGGGGGCGCGGCTATGGCTACACCTTC.

The V call is TRBV5-1, the J call TRBJ2-7; 7 bases fit TRBD2. Germline CDR1 is SGHRS and CDR2 is YFSETQ. With V trimmed by 2 bases and J by 2 bases, 13 bases remained unmatched. The CDR3 is 17 residues long. CDR3 protein: CASSFGGVSRGAYEQYF. CDR3 DNA sequence: TGCGCCAGCAGCTTTGGGGGGGTTTCGCGGGGAGCCTACGAGCAGTACTTC.

The rearrangement links TRBV7-9 to TRBJ1-1, with D perhaps matching TRBD1 (6 bases). The CDR3 extends over 16 amino acids. V shed 7 bases and J shed 1 base, with 19 bases lying between them. Looked up from germline, CDR1 is SEHNR and CDR2 is FQNEAQ (reference sequence). The CDR3 DNA sequence: TGTGCCAGCACCCAGGTTGGGGGGGCTGGGAACACTGAAGCTTTCTTT. It encodes CASTQVGGAGNTEAFF.

The rearrangement links TRBV9 to TRBJ1-1; unclear D gene. V was shortened by 0 bases and J by 5 bases, with 11 bases between the two germline ends. The CDR3 sequence is 14 residues long. Germline CDR1 reads SGDLS; CDR2 reads YYNGEE. CDR3 in DNA: TGTGCCAGCAGCGTAGACCCTATGGGGACTGAAGCTTTCTTT. Translation: CASSVDPMGTEAFF. Looking up the rest from reference TRBV9 and TRBJ1-1 gives the full variable domain: DSGVTQTPKHLITATGQRVTLRCSPRSGDLSVYWYQQSLDQGLQFLIQYYNGEERAKGNILERFSAQQFPDLHSELNLSSLELGDSALYFCASSVDPMGTEAFFGQGTRLTVV.

The V call is TRBV2, the J call TRBJ2-5, with TRBD2 identical over 10 bases. CDR1 is SNHLY, CDR2 FYNNEI, per germline. The CDR3 consists of 15 residues. After removal of 6 bases from V and 5 bases from J, the junction contained 9 bases not matched to a gene. The CDR3 nucleotides read TGTGCCAGCAGCTTAGAGCTAGCGGGGGATGAGACCCAGTACTTC. Translation: CASSLELAGDETQYF.